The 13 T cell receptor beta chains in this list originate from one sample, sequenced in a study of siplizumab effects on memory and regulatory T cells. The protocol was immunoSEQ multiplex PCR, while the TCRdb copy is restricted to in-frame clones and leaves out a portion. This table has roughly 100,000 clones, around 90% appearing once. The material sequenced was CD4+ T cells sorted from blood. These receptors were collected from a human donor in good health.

The CDR3 protein is CASSLKYEAGELFF. The CDR3 DNA is TGCGCCAGCAGCTTGAAGTACGAGGCCGGGGAGCTGTTTTTT. The chain employs TRBV5-1 and TRBJ2-2; D remains ambiguous. Trimming removed 1 base at V and 6 bases at J, with 10 bases between. Germline CDR1 and CDR2: SGHRS and YFSETQ. The CDR3 extends over 14 amino acids.

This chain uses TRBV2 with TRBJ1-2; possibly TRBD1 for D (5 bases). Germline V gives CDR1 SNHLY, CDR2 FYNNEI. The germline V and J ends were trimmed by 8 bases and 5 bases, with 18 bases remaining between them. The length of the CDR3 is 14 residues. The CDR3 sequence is CASLPGGIGYGYTF. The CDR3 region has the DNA TGTGCCAGCCTCCCCGGGGGAATTGGGTATGGCTACACCTTC.

CDR3 in amino acids: CASRPGQGARQPQHF. In nucleotides, the CDR3 is TGTGCCAGCAGACCGGGACAGGGGGCGCGGCAGCCCCAGCATTTT. The chain has TRBV6-9 and TRBJ1-5; 12 bases align to TRBD1. The CDR3 totals 15 residues. Germline-derived CDR1 and CDR2 are MNHGY and SVAAGI. The junction had 7 bases not matched to a gene; V was cut back by 6 bases and J by 7 bases.

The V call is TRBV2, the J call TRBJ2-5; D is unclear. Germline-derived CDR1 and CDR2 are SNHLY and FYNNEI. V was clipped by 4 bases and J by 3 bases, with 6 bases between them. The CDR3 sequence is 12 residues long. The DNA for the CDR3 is TGTGCCAGCAGTGTTATAAAAGAGACCCAGTACTTC. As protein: CASSVIKETQYF.

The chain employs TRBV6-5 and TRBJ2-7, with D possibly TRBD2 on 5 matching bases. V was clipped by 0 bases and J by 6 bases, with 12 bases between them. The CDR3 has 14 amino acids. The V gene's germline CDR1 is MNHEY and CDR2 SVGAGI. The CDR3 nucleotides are TGTGCCAGCAGTTACTCGAGGGTGGGGATCGAGCAGTACTTC. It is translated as CASSYSRVGIEQYF.

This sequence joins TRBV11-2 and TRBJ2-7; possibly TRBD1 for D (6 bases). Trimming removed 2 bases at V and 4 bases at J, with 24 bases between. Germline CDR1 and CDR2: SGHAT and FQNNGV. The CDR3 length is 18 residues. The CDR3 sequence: CASSLSMLGGRTRYEQYF. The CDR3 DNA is TGTGCCAGCAGCTTAAGCATGTTAGGGGGAAGGACACGTTACGAGCAGTACTTC.

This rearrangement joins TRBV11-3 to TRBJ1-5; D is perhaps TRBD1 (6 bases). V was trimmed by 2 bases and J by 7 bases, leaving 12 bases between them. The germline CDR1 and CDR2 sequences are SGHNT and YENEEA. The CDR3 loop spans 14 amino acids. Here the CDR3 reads CASSLSGDRQPQHF. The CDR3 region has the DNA TGTGCCAGCAGCTTATCCGGAGACAGGCAGCCCCAGCATTTT.

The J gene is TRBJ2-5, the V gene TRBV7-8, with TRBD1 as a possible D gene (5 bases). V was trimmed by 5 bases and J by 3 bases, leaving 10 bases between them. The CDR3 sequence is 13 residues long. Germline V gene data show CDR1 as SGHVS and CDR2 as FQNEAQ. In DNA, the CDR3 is TGTGCCAGCAGCCCCGGACAAGAAGAGACCCAGTACTTC. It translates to CASSPGQEETQYF.

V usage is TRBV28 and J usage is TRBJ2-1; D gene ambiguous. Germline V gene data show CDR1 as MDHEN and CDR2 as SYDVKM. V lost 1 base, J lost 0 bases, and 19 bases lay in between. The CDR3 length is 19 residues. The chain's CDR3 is CASSLYSPLPGSSYNEQFF. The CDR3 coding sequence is TGTGCCAGCAGTTTATATTCCCCCCTTCCGGGCAGCTCCTACAATGAGCAGTTCTTC.

CDR3 DNA: TGTGCCAGCAGGGTCGGGGGACCAAAAGAGACCCAGTACTTC. Amino acids: CASRVGGPKETQYF. The chain links TRBV28 to TRBJ2-5; D possibly corresponds to TRBD2 (6 bases). This CDR3 contains 14 residues. The V gene lost 6 bases and the J gene lost 3 bases, with 14 bases spanning the gap. Germline CDR1 and CDR2: MDHEN and SYDVKM.

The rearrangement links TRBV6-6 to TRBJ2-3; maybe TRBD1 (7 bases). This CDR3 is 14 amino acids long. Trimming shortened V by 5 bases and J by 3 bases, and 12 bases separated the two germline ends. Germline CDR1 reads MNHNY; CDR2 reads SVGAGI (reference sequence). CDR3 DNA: TGTGCCAGCAGTCGATCAGGGGGGACAGATACGCAGTATTTT. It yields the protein CASSRSGGTDTQYF.

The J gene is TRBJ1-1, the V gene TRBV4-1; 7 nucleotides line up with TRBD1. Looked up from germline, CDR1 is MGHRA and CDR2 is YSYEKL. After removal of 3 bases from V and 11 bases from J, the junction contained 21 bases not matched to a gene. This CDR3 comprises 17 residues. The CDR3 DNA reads TGCGCCAGCAGCCAGCCGGGACAGCGGGGTGTCCGTGAAAATGCTTTCTTT. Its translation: CASSQPGQRGVRENAFF.

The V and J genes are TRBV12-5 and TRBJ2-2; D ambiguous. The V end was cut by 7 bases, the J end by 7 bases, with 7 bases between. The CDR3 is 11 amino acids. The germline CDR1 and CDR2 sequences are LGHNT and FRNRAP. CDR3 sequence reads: CASAKSGELFF. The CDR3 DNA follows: TGTGCTAGTGCCAAAAGCGGGGAGCTGTTTTTT.